This T cell receptor beta chain originates from a study of blood T cell repertoires in COVID-19 (dated by TCRdb to 2020 to 2022). As for the study more broadly: The collaborator samples originated in the United States, Italy and Spain and spanned the acute and convalescent phases of COVID-19. Subjects who had been exposed to COVID-19, were actively infected with it, or had recovered from it provided the deeply sampled blood TCRbeta repertoires that made up the dataset. The prospective study material was composed of cDNA or gDNA derived from T cells, B-cell-depleted T cells, or PBMCs. A freely available public database, intended as a resource for researchers studying the immune response to SARS-CoV-2, is where the repertoires were released. Where available, HLA class I and class II types were obtained from metadata supplied by the sample provider rather than from assay-based typing. The samples were drawn from two sources: the first 160 participants of the ongoing ImmuneRACE study, and some 1,300 subjects contributed by 6 global collaborators. The sample metadata nearly always contained a de-identified subject ID, COVID-19 status, age in years and sex.

The immunoSEQ Assay, a bias-controlled multiplex PCR, was used to amplify TCRbeta CDR3 regions from genomic DNA. As for how the authors treated the data: The number of nucleated cells in each sample was estimated by amplification of reference gene primers within the assay. To quantify the absolute abundance of each unique TCRbeta CDR3 rearrangement, sequence reads were collapsed and filtered. For each sample, productive Simpson clonality was calculated as the square root of Simpson's diversity index over productive rearrangements. What TCRdb holds here is the immuneACCESS table cut down to in-frame rearrangements. Part of the clones is not present; checked against another copy, under half of the missing clones reflect an unresolved V gene, and the others are unexplained. V, J and clone size are taken as reported in that table, and D and trimming were inferred from the DNA itself. The sample table records around 300,000 clones; more than 70% of these occur just once. The ten biggest clones cover roughly 1.7% of the sample.

One collaborating source in Seattle enrolled patients while the patients were actively infected and followed the patients over time throughout the course of disease. Each collaborating institution followed its own protocols to collect whole blood in K2EDTA tubes. For TCRbeta analysis, collaborators shipped samples as frozen whole blood, isolated PBMCs, or DNA extracted from either of those sample types. The germline V and J ends show losses of 2 bases and 0 bases respectively, and no gene match explains 8 bases of the junction. CDR1 MNHEY and CDR2 SVGEGT are derived from the germline V gene. The CDR3 holds 18 amino acids from the cysteine to the phenylalanine. Only the CDR3 portion is preserved as DNA: 54 bases, with reading frame beginning at the first base. What the work shows at the level of the full study, not this receptor alone: How much clinical and demographic metadata was included differed by source and by participant, and the metadata was provided uncurated.

Points on this clone: Which antigen it targets is not known. Base qualities are not recorded, but no much larger clone differs from it by a single base.

Specimen: peripheral blood. The origin of this receptor is a woman aged 30 to 39 with COVID-19, enrolled during active disease. The V and J segments used are TRBV6-2 or TRBV6-3 and TRBJ1-5, with TRBD1 matching 9 junction bases. This receptor carries the CDR3 CASSYPTGGGFSNQPQHF. The DNA sequence is given as TGTGCCAGCAGTTACCCTACAGGGGGCGGATTTAGCAATCAGCCCCAGCATTTT.